The present T cell receptor (beta chain) was sequenced within a study of CD8 T cells in Susac syndrome. Points from the study as a whole: The study conceded that its TCR sequencing and HLA analysis involved relatively few individuals.

To note about this clonotype: Its target is unknown.

V gave up 1 base and J gave up 8 bases, with 23 bases separating them. Germline V lookup: CDR1 LNHNV, CDR2 YYDKDF (reference sequence). The length of the CDR3 is 17 residues. The authors reverse transcribed roughly 0.5 to 1 ug RNA with random hexamers. TCRdb itself ran the immunoSEQ multiplex PCR reads through MiXCR, one entry per CDR3 protein. This repertoire shows roughly 150,000 distinct CDR3 sequences, about 95% found once; its top ten account for over 0.12%. Peripheral blood CD8+ and CD4+ T cells were profiled by TCR beta sequencing. What was sequenced was CD8+ T cells from PBMCs. The J gene is TRBJ1-2, the V gene TRBV15; TRBD1 is a possible D gene (6 bases). This TCR was recovered from a human donor with multiple sclerosis. The CDR3 spells CATSRVRRQGSSWGYTF. The CDR3 DNA reads TGTGCCACCAGCAGAGTGAGGAGGCAGGGGTCTTCCTGGGGCTACACCTTC.